A single TCR beta chain is shown here with its context. Via MiXCR, TCRdb re-called the 5' RACE reads, giving one row per CDR3 protein. Of 75,000 to 100,000 distinct CDR3 sequences in the sample, around 14% were seen once. This sample was taken from a study of early T cells in non-severe SARS-CoV-2 infection. The sample comprised whole blood. This receptor was identified in an adult who was a healthcare worker with PCR-confirmed SARS-CoV-2 infection or an uninfected control (not recorded which).

CDR3 coding DNA: TGTGCCAGCAGCCCCCAGCGGGGGGGTGGTAATGAGCAGTTCTTC. Protein: CASSPQRGGGNEQFF. The chain joins TRBV11-2 to TRBJ2-1, with TRBD2 identical over 10 bases. The V gene end was trimmed by 5 bases and the J gene end by 7 bases; junction bases not matched to a gene: 8. Looked up from germline, CDR1 is SGHAT and CDR2 is FQNNGV. CDR3 length: 15 residues.